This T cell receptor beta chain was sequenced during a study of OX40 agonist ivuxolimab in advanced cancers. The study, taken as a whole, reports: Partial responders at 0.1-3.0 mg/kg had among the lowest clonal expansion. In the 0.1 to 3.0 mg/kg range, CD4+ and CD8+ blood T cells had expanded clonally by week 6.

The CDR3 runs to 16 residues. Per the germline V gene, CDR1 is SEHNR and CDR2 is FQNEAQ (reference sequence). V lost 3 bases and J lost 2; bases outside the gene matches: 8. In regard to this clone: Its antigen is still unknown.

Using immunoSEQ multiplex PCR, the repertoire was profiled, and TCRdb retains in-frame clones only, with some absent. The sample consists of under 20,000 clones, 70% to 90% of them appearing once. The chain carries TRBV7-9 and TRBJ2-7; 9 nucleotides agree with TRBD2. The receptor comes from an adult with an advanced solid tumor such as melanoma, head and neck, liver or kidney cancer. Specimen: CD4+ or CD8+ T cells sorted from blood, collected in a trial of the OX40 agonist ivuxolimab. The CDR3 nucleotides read TGTGCCAGCAGCTTTTTAGCGGGGGCGACCCCCTACGAGCAGTACTTC. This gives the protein CASSFLAGATPYEQYF.